This T cell receptor beta chain came from a study of T cell responses to AZD1222 COVID-19 vaccine (dated by TCRdb to the early 2020s). Regarding the research as a whole: AZD1222 recipients whose second dose came at about 4 weeks and those whose second dose came at about 12 weeks were combined into one group, since spike-specific TCR depth and breadth did not differ between the two schedules. A total of 240 or so trial participants underwent TCR sequencing, of whom nearly 210 had received two doses of AZD1222 and 26 had received two doses of the MenACWY control vaccine. Enrollment into the trials was organized by age into subgroups of 18-55, 56-69 and 70-plus years, and those subgroups contained approximately 160, 26 and 62 TCR-sequenced participants, respectively.

The CDR3 regions of human TCRbeta chains were analyzed by immunosequencing. Per the original workflow: Repertoire TCRs were matched against a reference library of SARS-CoV-2-specific TCRs generated with the MIRA antigen-specificity platform. Breadth was defined as the fraction of unique TCRs that were SARS-CoV-2-associated. Depth was defined as the fraction of total T cells that were SARS-CoV-2-associated. Each spike-specific TCR was assigned to its reactive spike region and to a CD4 or CD8 class using the MIRA data. Log10-transformed breadth and depth values were compared by one-way ANOVA with Sidak's multiple comparisons tests. This is the immuneACCESS table as TCRdb keeps it, with only in-frame sequences that have V and J called. A part of the clones is gone; compared with another copy, unresolved V genes explain less than half, and the rest is unexplained. D and trimming come from the DNA, and the V and J calls and clone size come from that table. The sample table shows more than 80,000 clones, and 90% are seen once. The top ten clonotypes cover 5% to 6% of the sample.

The investigation overall reported the following: Because no day 14 peak-response samples were available, the repertoires could be characterized only after the peak T cell response. The 56-69-year group was small, and its depth increase did not reach significance, likely because of low power. Reportedly, almost half of the unique spike-specific TCRs recognized epitopes lying outside the regions that are mutated in the B.1.351 and B.1.1.7 variants. After two AZD1222 doses, spike-specific TCR breadth and depth were significantly higher than at day 0 and than in MenACWY recipients. Participants were mostly white British and included more females than males, and it was suggested by the authors that clonal diversity may have been underestimated. CD4 TCRs associated with the vaccine covered the entire spike protein, and the dominant responses were in regions 160-218 and 743-854. Conclusions about previously exposed vaccinees are limited because only six or seven AZD1222 recipients were SARS-CoV-2 seropositive at baseline.

Reading the germline V gene gives CDR1 SGHRS and CDR2 YFSETQ. Trimming costs V 10 bases and J 5 bases, and their ends lie 19 bases apart. The CDR3 covers 13 residues, taking in both the cysteine and the phenylalanine. The retained sequence is limited to the CDR3, 39 bases, with the frame set at the first base. In light of the paper, this sample's time point label describes: baseline before first vaccination. Vaccinee samples came from UK trials COV001 and COV002, including a single-blind randomized controlled phase 2/3 trial of AZD1222 (ChAdOx1 nCoV-19) in healthy adults. For TCRbeta chain sequencing, PBMC samples from trial participants were taken at day 0 and at day 28 after the second dose. In regard to this clone: The clone's antigen remains unknown. No qualities accompany the bases; no much larger clone lies one base away.

This receptor was identified in an adult in good health. The chain links TRBV5-1 with TRBJ2-7; the D segment may tentatively be TRBD1 or TRBD2, each giving 6 matched bases. Sample: peripheral blood, taken on day 0 of AZD1222 vaccination. The CDR3 sequence is CAGSPGGGNEQYF. The DNA sequence is given as TGCGCCGGAAGCCCCGGAGGGGGTAACGAGCAGTACTTC.